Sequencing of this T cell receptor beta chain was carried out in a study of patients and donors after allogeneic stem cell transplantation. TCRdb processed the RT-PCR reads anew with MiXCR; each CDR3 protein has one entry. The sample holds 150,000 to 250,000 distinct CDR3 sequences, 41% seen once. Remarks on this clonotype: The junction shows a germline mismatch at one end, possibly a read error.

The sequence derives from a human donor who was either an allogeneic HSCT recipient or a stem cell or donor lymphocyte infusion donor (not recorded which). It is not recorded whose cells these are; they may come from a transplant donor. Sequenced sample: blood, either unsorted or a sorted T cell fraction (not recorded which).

The CDR3 region is CASSLVVGPSYNEQFF. For the CDR3, the DNA is TGTGCTAGCAGCTTAGTAGTGGGGCCCTCCTACAATGAGCAGTTCTTC. The chain employs TRBV7-7 and TRBJ2-1; possibly TRBD1 for D (5 bases). The CDR3 has 16 amino acids. Looked up from germline, CDR1 is SSHAT and CDR2 is FNYEAQ (reference sequence). Full variable domain (rest looked up from reference TRBV7-7 and TRBJ2-1): GAGVSQSPRYKVTKRGQDVTLRCDPISSHATLYWYQQALGQGPEFLTYFNYEAQPDKSGLPSDRFSAERPEGSISTLTIQRTEQRDSAMYRCASSLVVGPSYNEQFFGPGTRLTVL.